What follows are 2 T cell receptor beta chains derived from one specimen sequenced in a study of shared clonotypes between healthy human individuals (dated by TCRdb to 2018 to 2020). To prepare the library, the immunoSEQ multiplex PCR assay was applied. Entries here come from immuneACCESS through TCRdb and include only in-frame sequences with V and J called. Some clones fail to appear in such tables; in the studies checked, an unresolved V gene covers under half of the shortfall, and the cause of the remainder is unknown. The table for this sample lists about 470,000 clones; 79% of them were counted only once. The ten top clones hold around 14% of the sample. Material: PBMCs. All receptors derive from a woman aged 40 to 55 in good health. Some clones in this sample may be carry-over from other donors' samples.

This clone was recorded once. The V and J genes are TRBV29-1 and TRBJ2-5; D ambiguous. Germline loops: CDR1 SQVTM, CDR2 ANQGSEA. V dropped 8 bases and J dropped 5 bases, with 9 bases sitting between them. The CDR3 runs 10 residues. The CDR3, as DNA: TGCAGCTTTGGGTGGGAGACCCAGTACTTC. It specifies CSFGWETQYF.

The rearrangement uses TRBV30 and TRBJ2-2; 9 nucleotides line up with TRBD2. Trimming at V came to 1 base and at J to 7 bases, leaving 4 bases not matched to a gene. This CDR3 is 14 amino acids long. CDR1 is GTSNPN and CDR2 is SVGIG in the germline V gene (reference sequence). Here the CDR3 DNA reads TGTGCCTGGAGTGAGGGACTAGCCATCGGGGAGCTGTTTTTT. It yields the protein CAWSEGLAIGELFF. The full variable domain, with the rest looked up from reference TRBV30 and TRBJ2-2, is SQTIHQWPATLVQPVGSPLSLECTVEGTSNPNLYWYRQAAGRGLQLLFYSVGIGQISSEVPQNLSASRPQDRQFILSSKKLLLSDSGFYLCAWSEGLAIGELFFGEGSRLTVL.